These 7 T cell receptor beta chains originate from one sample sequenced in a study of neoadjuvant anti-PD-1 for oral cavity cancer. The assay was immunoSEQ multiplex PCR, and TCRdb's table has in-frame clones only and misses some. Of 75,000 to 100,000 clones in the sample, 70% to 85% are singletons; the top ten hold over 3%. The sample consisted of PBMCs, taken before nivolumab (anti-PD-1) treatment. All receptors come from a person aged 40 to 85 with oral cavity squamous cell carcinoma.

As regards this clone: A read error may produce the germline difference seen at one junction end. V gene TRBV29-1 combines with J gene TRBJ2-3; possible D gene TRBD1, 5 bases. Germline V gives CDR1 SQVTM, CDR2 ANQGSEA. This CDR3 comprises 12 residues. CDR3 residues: CSAQGTTNTQYF. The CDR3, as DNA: TGCAGCGCCCAGGGTACCACAAATACGCAGTATTTT.

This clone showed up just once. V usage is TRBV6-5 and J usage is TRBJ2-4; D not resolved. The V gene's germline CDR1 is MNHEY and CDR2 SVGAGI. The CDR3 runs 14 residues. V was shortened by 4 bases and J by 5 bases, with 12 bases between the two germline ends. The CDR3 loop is CASSSPTRQNIQYF. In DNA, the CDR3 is TGTGCCAGCAGTTCCCCGACTCGGCAAAACATTCAGTACTTC.

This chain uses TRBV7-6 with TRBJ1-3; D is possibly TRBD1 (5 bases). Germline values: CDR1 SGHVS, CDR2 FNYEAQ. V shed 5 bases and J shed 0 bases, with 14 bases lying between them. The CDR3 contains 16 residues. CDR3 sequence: CASSPGTLRSGNTIYF. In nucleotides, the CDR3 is TGTGCCAGCAGCCCTGGGACTCTCCGCTCTGGAAACACCATATATTTT.

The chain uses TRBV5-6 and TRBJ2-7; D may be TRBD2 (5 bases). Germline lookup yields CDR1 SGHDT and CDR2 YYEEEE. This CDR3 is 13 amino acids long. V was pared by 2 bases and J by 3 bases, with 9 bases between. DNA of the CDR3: TGTGCCAGCAGCTTCCGGACTGGCTACGAGCAGTACTTC. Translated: CASSFRTGYEQYF.

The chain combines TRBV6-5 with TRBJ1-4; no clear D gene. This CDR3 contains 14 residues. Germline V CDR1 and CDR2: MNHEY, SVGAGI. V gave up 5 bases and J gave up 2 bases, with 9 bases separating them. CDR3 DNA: TGTGCCAGCAGTCCCCTGGGTACTAATGAAAAACTGTTTTTT. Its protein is CASSPLGTNEKLFF.

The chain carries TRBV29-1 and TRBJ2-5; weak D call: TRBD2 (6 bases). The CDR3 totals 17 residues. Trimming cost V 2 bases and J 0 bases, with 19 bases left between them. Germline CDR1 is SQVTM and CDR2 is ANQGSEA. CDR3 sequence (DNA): TGCAGCGTTGAACCTTACACTCATCCGGGGGACCAAGAGACCCAGTACTTC. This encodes CSVEPYTHPGDQETQYF.

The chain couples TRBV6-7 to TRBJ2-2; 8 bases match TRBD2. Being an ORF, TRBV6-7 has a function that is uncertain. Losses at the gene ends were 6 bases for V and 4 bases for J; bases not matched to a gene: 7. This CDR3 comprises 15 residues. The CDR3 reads CASSAGLAGTGELFF. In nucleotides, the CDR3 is TGTGCCAGCAGCGCTGGTCTAGCGGGCACCGGGGAGCTGTTTTTT.